What follows is one TCR beta chain and its context. This receptor's antigen is unknown. No base quality information exists; no much larger clone differs at one position. The sample is drawn from a study of T-cell memory formation after mild COVID-19 listed by TCRdb under 2021. Context from the whole study: TCR sequence clusters from the two donors were largely donor specific. T-cell clones expanding and contracting after mild COVID-19 in two donors were tracked by longitudinal TCRalpha and TCRbeta repertoire sequencing. Two young, previously healthy adult volunteers, one female and one male, were included in the cohort.

Sequencing relied on an Illumina NovaSeq 6000. Using 5'RACE with constant-segment primers, TCRalpha and TCRbeta cDNA libraries were constructed, with sample barcodes and unique molecular identifiers added in the process. Trizol reagent was used to extract RNA from every sample. The libraries were amplified in two PCR steps, and the second step added a second sample barcode and Illumina TruSeq adapters. Libraries were sequenced on an Illumina NovaSeq with 2 x 150 bp paired-end reads. The paper's processing steps were these. Demultiplexing of reads and collapsing into UMI-guided consensus sequences were performed with migec v1.2.7. With mixcr v2.1.11, UMI consensuses were aligned to TRA and TRB V and J templates and assembled into clonotypes. A clonotype was counted as expanded or contracted only if both edgeR and NoisET called the change significant, with noise models trained on biological replicates. edgeR calls used a false discovery rate-adjusted p below 0.01 and a log2 fold-change threshold of 1. As an exploratory analysis of dynamics, max-normalized trajectories of the 1000 most abundant clonotypes were examined with PCA combined with hierarchical clustering. The CD4 or CD8 phenotype of responding clones was assigned using the separately sequenced CD4+ and CD8+ repertoires. The public reads were quality trimmed at Q25 with fastp and then assembled into clones with MiXCR by TCRdb, keeping productive beta chains. Each record represents a unique CDR3 protein, reported with the most common genes and DNA among its rows. The V and J calls and clone size are TCRdb's, not the authors'. The sample table shows approximately 500,000 distinct CDR3 sequences, and approximately 25% are seen once. Of the sample, 9.5% to 15% falls within the top ten clones.

PBMCs were isolated by Ficoll-Paque density gradient centrifugation. The paper's findings and limits, for the study overall: Contracting CD4+ clones were found mainly in CM and EM memory subsets, while CD8+ clones were enriched in EMRA. Only a couple of mild cases were covered by the study, and larger cohorts that include severe cases with pre-infection samples were considered necessary. Some responding clones were detected in pre-infection memory, which suggested that pre-existing cross-reactive memory T cells had joined the SARS-CoV-2 response. Clones contracting from day 15 to 85 had balanced CD4/CD8 phenotypes, while a second wave expanding from day 15 to 37 was biased towards CD4+. SARS-CoV-2 specificity was not confirmed for the second-wave clones peaking on day 37.

The sample consisted of PBMCs or a T cell subset sorted from them (not recorded which). This TCR derives from an adult woman who had mild COVID-19 (a few samples of this study predate the infection). The sample titles of this study are shuffled in the database, so cell type and time point are left out; the donor was told from shared clones.

The CDR3 in this case is CASSFKGNQPQHF. At the DNA level, the sequence is TGTGCCAGCAGCTTTAAGGGCAATCAGCCCCAGCATTTT. The V gene is TRBV7-9 and the J gene is TRBJ1-5, with an unclear D gene assignment. V loses 3 bases of germline sequence and J loses 2 bases, and the interval between the two ends is 5 bases. There are 13 amino acids in the CDR3, from cysteine to phenylalanine inclusive. Here the CDR3 DNA is all that survives: 39 bases in frame from base 1. From a lookup of the germline V gene (reference sequence), CDR1 and CDR2 are SEHNR and FQNEAQ. Reference TRBV7-9 and TRBJ1-5 proteins supply the regions before and after the CDR3; the full variable domain is: DTGVSQNPRHKITKRGQNVTFRCDPISEHNRLYWYRQTLGQGPEFLTYFQNEAQLEKSRLLSDRFSAERPKGSFSTLEIQRTEQGDSAMYLCASSFKGNQPQHFGDGTRLSIL.